This T cell receptor (beta chain) was recorded in a study of patients and donors after allogeneic stem cell transplantation. The junction had 8 bases not matched to a gene; V was cut back by 6 bases and J by 8 bases. The germline V gene encodes CDR1 MNHEY and CDR2 SVGAGI. CDR3 size: 15 residues. One entry per CDR3 protein results from TCRdb running MiXCR on the RT-PCR reads. The data show around 150,000 distinct CDR3 sequences, around 30% seen once. Sequenced sample: blood, either unsorted or a sorted T cell fraction (not recorded which). V usage is TRBV6-5 and J usage is TRBJ2-3; 13 nucleotides match TRBD2. The sequence came from a human donor who was either an allogeneic HSCT recipient or a stem cell or donor lymphocyte infusion donor (not recorded which). It is not recorded whose cells these are; they may come from a transplant donor. In DNA, the CDR3 is TGTGCCAGCAGCCCACTAGCGGGAGGGCGGGGTACGCAGTATTTT. This encodes CASSPLAGGRGTQYF.